A single sample is the source of the 10 T cell receptor beta chains below, sequenced in a study of T cell clonality in common variable immunodeficiency. Repertoires were generated with immunoSEQ multiplex PCR, while TCRdb's copy carries only in-frame clones and drops some. The data show about 23,000 clones, with none appearing a single time. No cognate antigen is known for these TCRs. Findings of the study overall: Reportedly, TCR beta sequences from common variable immunodeficiency showed fewer deletions and N-nucleotide insertions.

Sequencing was carried out using peripheral blood mononuclear cells. The receptor set was obtained from a human donor with common variable immunodeficiency.

The CDR3 loop reads CASTFEARREGEAFF. The CDR3 DNA, read in part, is TGCGCCAGCACCTTCGAAGCGCGGCGGGAGGGTGAA. This chain links TRBV23-1 with TRBJ1-1; D call uncertain. The sequenced fragment ends 3 residues before the CDR3 boundary, so the rest is inferred from the germline J gene. TRBV23-1 is assigned to the ORF class and has an uncertain function. The CDR3 extends over 15 amino acids. Trimming removed 7 bases from V and 7 bases from J, with 22 bases in between.

This clone turned up a few times. The read is 3 residues too short to cover the CDR3 end, so that end is filled in from the germline J gene. The V and J genes are TRBV5-1 and TRBJ1-1; TRBD1 agrees at 7 bases. Per germline, CDR1 SGHRS and CDR2 YFSETQ. V was clipped by 3 bases and J by 6 bases; unmatched bases: 11. There are 15 residues in the CDR3. The chain's CDR3 is CASSSSLTGLAEAFF. The CDR3 bases that were read are TGCGCCAGCAGCTCTTCCCTGACAGGGCTCGCTGAA.

A note on this clone: The read ends 3 residues early relative to the CDR3; the germline J gene fills the gap. The rearrangement links TRBV7-3 to TRBJ2-7; 8 bases fit TRBD1. The germline gives CDR1 SGHTA, CDR2 FQGTGA. V shed 1 base and J 2 bases; nucleotides not matched to a gene: 10. CDR3 length equals 17 residues. The CDR3 loop is CASSLRYPAGGPYEQYF. The covered CDR3 bases are TGTGCCAGCAGCTTAAGATATCCGGCAGGGGGCCCCTACGAG.

This clone was detected ten times or more. Coverage ceases 3 residues before the CDR3 finishes, and the germline J gene fills in the end. V gene TRBV19 combines with J gene TRBJ2-7; a weak D match, TRBD1 (5 bases). The germline V and J ends were trimmed by 3 bases and 5 bases, with 8 bases remaining between them. The CDR3 totals 12 residues. CDR1 is LNHDA and CDR2 is SQIVND in the germline V gene (reference sequence). The sequenced CDR3 bases are TGTGCCAGTAGTATCGGCAGGGACGAG. This codes for CASSIGRDE. The entire CDR3 is CASSIGRDEQYF.

There are many counts of this clone. Incomplete CDR3 DNA: TGTGCCAGCAGTTTGGGGACAGGGGCCTTTAGCAATCAGCCC. Translation: CASSLGTGAFSNQP. The CDR3, in full, reads CASSLGTGAFSNQPQHF. The chain joins TRBV12-3 or TRBV12-4 to TRBJ1-5, with TRBD1 matching over 10 bases. Coverage ceases 3 residues before the CDR3 finishes, and the germline J gene fills in the end. V lost 3 bases to trimming and J lost 0 bases; unmatched junction nucleotides: 5. CDR3 length: 17 residues.

There are a few counts of this clone. The read halts 3 residues ahead of the CDR3 end, with the missing end drawn from the germline J gene. This chain links TRBV2 with TRBJ2-5, with 7 bases that match TRBD2. Germline values: CDR1 SNHLY, CDR2 FYNNEI. This CDR3 comprises 15 residues. V was clipped by 4 bases and J by 2 bases; unmatched bases: 7. The covered CDR3 bases are TGTGCCAGCAGTGGAAGGCTAGCGGCTCAAGAGACC. It specifies CASSGRLAAQET. Given in full, the CDR3 is CASSGRLAAQETQYF. Together with reference TRBV2 and TRBJ2-5, the CDR3 gives the full variable domain: EPEVTQTPSHQVTQMGQEVILRCVPISNHLYFYWYRQILGQKVEFLVSFYNNEISEKSEIFDDQFSVERPDGSNFTLKIRSTKLEDSAMYFCASSGRLAAQETQYFGPGTRLLVL.

This clone was counted many times. The CDR3 is cut off 3 residues early in the read; its end comes from the germline J gene. The genes are TRBV7-2 and TRBJ2-1; 8 nucleotides match TRBD2. J lost 9 bases, V lost 5 bases, and 9 bases had no gene match. The germline CDR1 and CDR2 sequences are SGHTA and FQGNSA. The CDR3 totals 14 residues. The CDR3 region is CASSPPSGRAEQFF. The CDR3 bases that were read are TGTGCCAGCAGCCCCCCTAGCGGGCGGGCTGAG.

There are many counts of this clone. The read halts 3 residues ahead of the CDR3 end, with the missing end drawn from the germline J gene. The chain links TRBV30 to TRBJ2-5; TRBD2 might be the D (5 bases). The germline V and J ends were trimmed by 2 bases and 3 bases, with 10 bases remaining between them. The V gene's germline CDR1 is GTSNPN and CDR2 SVGIG (reference sequence). The CDR3 loop spans 13 amino acids. The CDR3 bases that were read are TGTGCCTGGAGTATTTACGGGGAAGAGACC. Translating gives CAWSIYGEET. The full CDR3 sequence reads CAWSIYGEETQYF.

This clone has a count of ten or more. From the germline J gene comes the end of the CDR3, since the read stops 3 residues before it. The chain uses TRBV5-1 and TRBJ2-3; D is unresolved. Germline loops: CDR1 SGHRS, CDR2 YFSETQ. The CDR3 runs 14 residues. Trimming pared 0 bases from V and 6 bases from J, leaving 11 bases between. Incomplete CDR3 DNA: TGCGCCAGCAGCTTGGAGACACCTCGGGATACG. Encoded protein: CASSLETPRDT. The entire CDR3 sequence reads CASSLETPRDTQYF. Supplemented by reference TRBV5-1 and TRBJ2-3, the full variable domain reads KAGVTQTPRYLIKTRGQQVTLSCSPISGHRSVSWYQQTPGQGLQFLFEYFSETQRNKGNFPGRFSGRQFSNSRSEMNVSTLELGDSALYLCASSLETPRDTQYFGPGTRLTVL.

This clone was seen ten or more times. The CDR3 end lies 3 residues beyond the end of the read and is filled in from the germline J gene. The chain recombines TRBV7-2 with TRBJ2-7; the D gene is possibly TRBD2 (6 bases). This CDR3 is 14 amino acids long. With 5 bases removed from V and 0 bases from J, the gap between germline ends came to 11 bases. Germline CDR1 is SGHTA and CDR2 is FQGNSA. The CDR3 loop reads CASSLDYGSYEQYF. The CDR3 bases that were read are TGTGCCAGCAGCCTGGACTATGGCTCCTACGAG.